This entry lists 8 T cell receptor beta chains sequenced from one sample in a study of shared clonotypes between healthy human individuals. TCRdb's table, derived via immunoSEQ multiplex PCR, lists solely in-frame clones and lacks some. The sample yields some 660,000 clones, about three quarters seen once. Source material: memory CD4+ T cells sorted from blood. Subset of the sample: CD45RA-negative fraction. These receptor sequences come from a woman between 25 and 40 years old in good health.

This chain uses TRBV15 with TRBJ1-4; D unresolved. Trimming took 5 bases from V and 8 from J, leaving 15 bases between them. CDR3 size: 14 residues. The germline V gene encodes CDR1 LNHNV and CDR2 YYDKDF (reference sequence). Written as DNA, the CDR3 is TGTGCCACCAGCCCGGGATCCTGGGCGGAAAAACTGTTTTTT. As protein: CATSPGSWAEKLFF.

The V gene is TRBV10-3, the J gene TRBJ1-1; D is ambiguous. The germline V gene has CDR1 ENHRY and CDR2 SYGVKD. The CDR3 length is 15 residues. The germline V and J ends were trimmed by 0 bases and 1 base, with 9 bases remaining between them. The CDR3 region is CAISESEEPNTEAFF. The DNA for the CDR3 is TGTGCCATCAGTGAGTCTGAGGAACCGAACACTGAAGCTTTCTTT.

This clone was observed a single time. The rearrangement joins TRBV28 to TRBJ1-4; D is uncertain. This CDR3 contains 14 residues. Looked up from germline, CDR1 is MDHEN and CDR2 is SYDVKM. Trimming shortened V by 1 base and J by 8 bases, and 11 bases separated the two germline ends. The CDR3 nucleotides are TGTGCCAGCAGTTTATTTGTGGGGAACGAAAAACTGTTTTTT. Its translation is CASSLFVGNEKLFF. The entire variable domain, with the rest obtained from reference TRBV28 and TRBJ1-4, is as follows: DVKVTQSSRYLVKRTGEKVFLECVQDMDHENMFWYRQDPGLGLRLIYFSYDVKMKEKGDIPEGYSVSREKKERFSLILESASTNQTSMYLCASSLFVGNEKLFFGSGTQLSVL.

This chain links TRBV13 with TRBJ2-7, with D maybe TRBD2 (6 bases). CDR3 size: 13 residues. Germline CDR1 is PRHDT and CDR2 is FYEKMQ (reference sequence). Trimming left V 10 bases short and J 0 bases short, with 13 bases between. CDR3 coding DNA: TGTGCCACACTAAGGAGGGACTCCTACGAGCAGTACTTC. Its protein is CATLRRDSYEQYF.

The chain recombines TRBV19 with TRBJ2-2, with 8 bases lining up with TRBD1. V lost 6 bases to trimming and J lost 7 bases; unmatched junction nucleotides: 10. This CDR3 comprises 15 residues. CDR1 and CDR2 (germline): LNHDA, SQIVND (reference sequence). CDR3 sequence (DNA): TGTGCCAGTAGGGGTACAGGGGGTCGTATCGGGGAGCTGTTTTTT. This sequence encodes CASRGTGGRIGELFF. The full variable domain, rest sourced from reference TRBV19 and TRBJ2-2, is DGGITQSPKYLFRKEGQNVTLSCEQNLNHDAMYWYRQDPGQGLRLIYYSQIVNDFQKGDIAEGYSVSREKKESFPLTVTSAQKNPTAFYLCASRGTGGRIGELFFGEGSRLTVL.

V is TRBV6-7 and J is TRBJ1-1; tentative D call: TRBD1 (5 bases). TRBV6-7 is marked as an open reading frame, function uncertain. Between the trimmed V and J ends, which lost 3 bases and 4 bases, there was a span of 15 bases. The CDR3 is 15 residues long. The CDR3 DNA follows: TGTGCCAGCAGTTATCGCCCAGGGTGTTGCACTGAAGCTTTCTTT. It encodes CASSYRPGCCTEAFF.

J is TRBJ1-1 and V is TRBV5-1, with no clear D. Trimming took off 3 bases at V and 1 base at J, with 10 bases between the two ends. The CDR3 totals 14 residues. CDR1 SGHRS and CDR2 YFSETQ come from the germline V gene. The CDR3 spells CASSYFGENTEAFF. CDR3 coding DNA: TGCGCCAGCAGCTATTTTGGGGAGAACACTGAAGCTTTCTTT. Combining the CDR3 with reference TRBV5-1 and TRBJ1-1 gives the whole variable domain KAGVTQTPRYLIKTRGQQVTLSCSPISGHRSVSWYQQTPGQGLQFLFEYFSETQRNKGNFPGRFSGRQFSNSRSEMNVSTLELGDSALYLCASSYFGENTEAFFGQGTRLTVV.

The chain couples TRBV28 to TRBJ2-6; weak D call: TRBD1 (6 bases). In germline, CDR1 is MDHEN, CDR2 SYDVKM. The CDR3 is 18 residues long. V was trimmed by 5 bases and J by 0 bases, leaving 17 bases between them. The CDR3 nucleotides read TGTGCCAGCAGTACTCCGGGACACTTAAGCTCTGGGGCCAACGTCCTGACTTTC. Translation gives CASSTPGHLSSGANVLTF.